The 15 T cell receptor beta chains reported below all come from one sample, sequenced in a study of relationships among human T cell subsets. After CD25, CD56 and CD294 bead selections, the flow-through was collected as Th1 cells. Semiquantitative ARM-PCR amplified T cell receptor alpha and beta CDR3 regions from mRNA. Exponential amplification used communal superprimers after tagged nested gene-specific primers in ARM-PCR. TCRdb recomputed calls from the multiplex PCR reads with MiXCR, one row per CDR3 protein. The sample lists 10,000 to 15,000 distinct CDR3 sequences, roughly two thirds seen once, with about 32% in the top ten. The source material was CD4+ Th1 cells sorted from blood. These TCRs come from a man between 40 and 49 years old in good health.

V usage is TRBV28 and J usage is TRBJ2-7; 7 bases fit TRBD1. Trimming removed 3 bases from V and 0 bases from J; junction bases left unmatched: 11. CDR1 and CDR2 from the germline V gene are MDHEN and SYDVKM. CDR3 length equals 17 residues. CDR3 sequence: CASSFDRVGASSYEQYF. The CDR3 DNA follows: TGTGCCAGCAGTTTCGACAGGGTAGGGGCAAGCTCCTACGAGCAGTACTTC.

This chain uses TRBV5-1 with TRBJ1-5; D perhaps matches TRBD1 (6 bases). Germline assignment: CDR1 SGHRS and CDR2 YFSETQ. Trimming shortened V by 3 bases and J by 0 bases, and 13 bases separated the two germline ends. The CDR3 contains 16 residues. The CDR3 loop reads CASSSGQRDSNQPQHF. DNA of the CDR3: TGCGCCAGCAGCTCTGGACAGAGGGATAGCAATCAGCCCCAGCATTTT.

The chain employs TRBV28 and TRBJ2-7; TRBD1 is a possible D gene (6 bases). The germline V gene encodes CDR1 MDHEN and CDR2 SYDVKM. This CDR3 has 14 residues. The germline V and J ends were trimmed by 5 bases and 4 bases, with 15 bases remaining between them. In nucleotides, the CDR3 is TGTGCCAGCAGTACCGGGGCAGGGGTTTACGAGCAGTACTTC. Translated: CASSTGAGVYEQYF.

V gene TRBV12-3 or TRBV12-4 combines with J gene TRBJ2-3, with unresolved D. V shed 1 base and J shed 0 bases, with 8 bases lying between them. The CDR3 spans 15 residues. The DNA of the CDR3 is TGTGCCAGCAGTTTAGTGGCACTCAGCACAGATACGCAGTATTTT. Its translation is CASSLVALSTDTQYF.

This rearrangement joins TRBV2 to TRBJ2-3, with TRBD1 matching 8 bases. V shed 10 bases and J 0 bases; nucleotides not matched to a gene: 6. The CDR3 contains 14 residues. Germline CDR1 is SNHLY and CDR2 is FYNNEI. The CDR3 DNA reads TGTGCCACCAAGAGACAGGGGAGCACAGATACGCAGTATTTT. Translating it yields CATKRQGSTDTQYF.

The chain employs TRBV11-2 and TRBJ2-5, with D perhaps TRBD1 (5 bases). V lost 0 bases to trimming and J lost 3 bases, with 8 bases between them. The germline CDR1 and CDR2 sequences are SGHAT and FQNNGV. The CDR3 length is 14 residues. CDR3 loop: CASSLDGREETQYF. As DNA, the CDR3 is TGTGCCAGCAGCTTAGACGGCAGGGAAGAGACCCAGTACTTC.

The chain couples TRBV5-1 to TRBJ2-1; TRBD1 aligns across 8 bases. Germline V gene lookup returns CDR1 SGHRS and CDR2 YFSETQ. The V gene end was trimmed by 6 bases and the J gene end by 6 bases; junction bases not matched to a gene: 5. The CDR3 has 13 amino acids. CDR3 loop: CASTLDRGNEQFF. The CDR3 DNA follows: TGCGCCAGCACCTTAGACAGGGGCAATGAGCAGTTCTTC.

CDR3 in amino acids: CASSGDRAEQFF. CDR3 sequence (DNA): TGTGCCAGCAGTGGAGACAGGGCTGAGCAGTTCTTC. V usage is TRBV2 and J usage is TRBJ2-1, with 7 bases lining up with TRBD1. Germline CDR1 and CDR2: SNHLY and FYNNEI. V shed 4 bases and J 9 bases; nucleotides not matched to a gene: 3. This CDR3 is 12 amino acids long. The full variable domain, rest sourced from reference TRBV2 and TRBJ2-1, is EPEVTQTPSHQVTQMGQEVILRCVPISNHLYFYWYRQILGQKVEFLVSFYNNEISEKSEIFDDQFSVERPDGSNFTLKIRSTKLEDSAMYFCASSGDRAEQFFGPGTRLTVL.

The CDR3 sequence is CASSVQSANTEAFF. The CDR3 DNA follows: TGTGCCAGCAGCGTGCAGAGCGCGAACACTGAAGCTTTCTTT. This chain uses TRBV9 with TRBJ1-1; D call uncertain. Trimming pared 2 bases from V and 1 base from J, leaving 9 bases between. CDR1 is SGDLS, CDR2 YYNGEE, per germline. The CDR3 is 14 amino acids.

The chain has TRBV14 and TRBJ2-3; the D is unclear. Germline V lookup: CDR1 SGHDN, CDR2 FVKESK. The V end was cut by 6 bases, the J end by 2 bases, with 9 bases between. The CDR3 extends over 13 amino acids. The CDR3 reads CASSRRLTDTQYF. In DNA form, the CDR3 reads TGTGCCAGCAGTCGACGTCTCACAGATACGCAGTATTTT.

This chain uses TRBV27 with TRBJ2-7; 9 bases are a match to TRBD1. The V and J ends lost 5 bases and 1 base, in that order; junction bases with no gene match: 3. This CDR3 spans 14 amino acids. The germline V gene has CDR1 MNHEY and CDR2 SMNVEV (reference sequence). The CDR3 protein is CASSPDRGSYEQYF. For the CDR3, the DNA is TGTGCCAGCAGTCCCGACAGGGGGTCCTACGAGCAGTACTTC.

This clonotype has a handful of counts. This chain connects TRBV28 to TRBJ2-3; 8 positions match TRBD2. Germline V gene sequence: CDR1 MDHEN, CDR2 SYDVKM. There are 14 residues in the CDR3. The V and J ends lost 5 bases and 3 bases, in that order; junction bases with no gene match: 4. This CDR3 is CASSNGGATDTQYF. The DNA for the CDR3 is TGTGCCAGCAGTAACGGGGGGGCGACAGATACGCAGTATTTT.

The chain has TRBV6-5 and TRBJ2-5; D might be TRBD1 (5 bases). The V end lost 4 bases, the J end lost 1 base, and 13 bases lay between the germline ends. Germline V gives CDR1 MNHEY, CDR2 SVGAGI. The CDR3 runs to 15 residues. CDR3 residues: CASSSLWGSQETQYF. CDR3 coding DNA: TGTGCCAGCAGTTCCCTTTGGGGCTCCCAAGAGACCCAGTACTTC.

Here the CDR3 reads CSARQGAYEQYF. CDR3 DNA sequence: TGCAGCGCCCGACAGGGCGCCTACGAGCAGTACTTC. The chain is built from TRBV29-1 and TRBJ2-7; 7 bases are a match to TRBD1. The CDR3 totals 12 residues. Germline CDR1 and CDR2: SQVTM and ANQGSEA. The junction had 5 bases not matched to a gene; V was cut back by 7 bases and J by 2 bases.

The chain uses TRBV5-1 and TRBJ2-7; 9 bases align to TRBD1. With 3 bases clipped from V and 6 bases from J, the junction kept 4 bases outside the gene matches. Germline loops: CDR1 SGHRS, CDR2 YFSETQ. The CDR3 totals 13 residues. The CDR3 nucleotides read TGCGCCAGCAGCTGGGGACAGGGCGGCGAGCAGTACTTC. Translating it yields CASSWGQGGEQYF.